Following are 6 T cell receptor beta chains from one sample sequenced in a study of cytomegalovirus exposure and HLA in healthy donors. Researchers ran the PCR with 60 Vbeta and 13 Jbeta primers. The method was immunoSEQ multiplex PCR; TCRdb's version includes in-frame clones alone and lacks a portion of them. The sample gives about 98,000 clones, around four fifths of which show up once; 2.5% to 3% is in the top ten. The sequencing sample was made of PBMCs. The origin of the receptors is a man aged 35-49 years in good health and CMV-seronegative.

This clone was seen a few times. The gene calls are TRBV27 and TRBJ2-5; TRBD1 is a possible D gene (6 bases). The CDR3 runs to 18 residues. The germline V gene has CDR1 MNHEY and CDR2 SMNVEV (reference sequence). V lost 6 bases, J lost 3 bases, and 26 bases lay in between. The CDR3: CASSKTPGTTLGKETQYF. The CDR3 coding sequence is TGTGCCAGCAGCAAAACCCCCGGGACAACGCTGGGGAAAGAGACCCAGTACTTC.

V usage is TRBV7-8 and J usage is TRBJ1-1, with 9 bases identical to TRBD1. The CDR3 consists of 15 residues. Trimming cost V 5 bases and J 3 bases; bases outside gene matches: 7. Per germline, CDR1 SGHVS and CDR2 FQNEAQ. The CDR3 coding sequence is TGTGCCAGCAGCGAGCTACAGGGGGCCTACACTGAAGCTTTCTTT. Its translation: CASSELQGAYTEAFF.

This chain links TRBV10-3 with TRBJ1-4; 8 bases match TRBD1. Germline trimming cut 0 bases from V and 4 bases from J; bases unmatched to any gene: 7. Germline loops: CDR1 ENHRY, CDR2 SYGVKD. The CDR3 totals 17 residues. CDR3 protein: CAISESGTGSFNEKLFF. For the CDR3, the DNA is TGTGCCATCAGTGAGTCCGGGACAGGCTCTTTTAATGAAAAACTGTTTTTT.

This sequence joins TRBV5-4 and TRBJ2-2, with D perhaps matching TRBD1 (8 bases). This CDR3 is 19 amino acids long. Trimming took 4 bases from V and 2 from J, leaving 24 bases between them. Per the germline V gene, CDR1 is SGHNT and CDR2 is YYREEE (reference sequence). As DNA, the CDR3 is TGTGCCAGCAGCGGGGAAGGGGGGGAGGACAGGGCCAACACCGGGGAGCTGTTTTTT. Its protein product is CASSGEGGEDRANTGELFF.

This clone was detected once. Other DNA sequences of this sample code for an identical CDR3. The J gene is TRBJ2-7, the V gene TRBV5-8; D remains ambiguous. V lost 1 base, J lost 8 bases, and 10 bases lay in between. Germline values: CDR1 SGHTS, CDR2 YDEGEE. This CDR3 region has 12 residues. The CDR3 spells CASSLSLVKQYF. The CDR3 bases are TGTGCCAGCAGCTTGAGCCTCGTCAAGCAGTACTTC. The entire variable domain, with the rest obtained from reference TRBV5-8 and TRBJ2-7, is as follows: EAGVTQSPTHLIKTRGQQATLRCSPISGHTSVYWYQQALGLGLQFLLWYDEGEERNRGNFPPRFSGRQFPNYSSELNVNALELEDSALYLCASSLSLVKQYFGPGTRLTVT.

The genes are TRBV7-9 and TRBJ1-3; D uncertain. This CDR3 is 12 amino acids long. The V gene's germline CDR1 is SEHNR and CDR2 FQNEAQ (reference sequence). The V and J ends lost 3 bases and 4 bases respectively, with 4 bases between them. The CDR3 is CASSFSGNTIYF. DNA for the CDR3: TGTGCCAGCAGCTTTTCAGGAAACACCATATATTTT.